What follows describes a single TCR beta chain. Its antigen is not identified. One entry per CDR3 protein results from TCRdb running MiXCR on the reads. The data show some 700,000 distinct CDR3 sequences, roughly 30% seen once. The data were taken from a study of T cell repertoires in cytomegalovirus infection. For the study at large: Peptides in the study included HLA-C-restricted and HLA-B-restricted CMV epitopes. The public TCR beta signatures pointed to both CMV infection and matching HLA type. Study results and caveats: Within the response measured ex vivo, HLA-C-restricted CMV-specific TCR beta clonotypes were dominant. Carriers of CMV and the relevant HLA type were discriminated by public TCR beta frequency.

Sequenced material: cultured PBMCs, taken from culture after CMV antigen stimulation. The sequence came from a human donor in good health (CMV status not recorded). Some clones in this sample may be carry-over from other donors' samples.

CDR3 nucleotide sequence: TGTGCCTGGGGGGGGGTCGGGACCCAGTACTTC. Its protein product is CAWGGVGTQYF. The chain carries TRBV30 and TRBJ2-5; 7 bases map to TRBD2. CDR3 length: 11 residues. CDR1 GTSNPN and CDR2 SVGIG come from the germline V gene (reference sequence). The J segment lost 7 bases and the V segment lost 5 bases, leaving 4 bases of the junction unmatched. Supplemented by reference TRBV30 and TRBJ2-5, the full variable domain reads SQTIHQWPATLVQPVGSPLSLECTVEGTSNPNLYWYRQAAGRGLQLLFYSVGIGQISSEVPQNLSASRPQDRQFILSSKKLLLSDSGFYLCAWGGVGTQYFGPGTRLLVL.